Shown below are 7 T cell receptor beta chains from a single sample sequenced in a study of tumor-infiltrating lymphocytes in oesophageal squamous cell carcinoma. Using its own MiXCR run on the PCR reads, TCRdb lists one record per CDR3 protein. The table shows roughly 17,000 distinct CDR3 sequences, with roughly 40% occurring only once. The specimen was normal esophageal tissue next to the tumor. These receptors all stem from a female donor with esophageal squamous cell carcinoma.

This chain links TRBV20-1 with TRBJ2-7; D not resolved. The length of the CDR3 is 16 residues. CDR1 is DFQATT and CDR2 is SNEGSKA in the germline V gene (reference sequence). With 7 bases removed from V and 0 bases from J, the gap between germline ends came to 22 bases. DNA for the CDR3: TGCAGTGTCTCCCCCGGAATTAGACGGAGCTCCTACGAGCAGTACTTC. This sequence encodes CSVSPGIRRSSYEQYF.

This clonotype has more than one count but fewer than ten. The chain employs TRBV11-1 and TRBJ2-1; D is unresolved. Between the trimmed V and J ends, which lost 5 bases and 0 bases, there was a span of 8 bases. Germline CDR1 and CDR2: SGHAT and FQDESV (reference sequence). The CDR3 totals 14 residues. Here the CDR3 DNA reads TGTGCCAGCAGCGCCGTAGGCTCCTACAATGAGCAGTTCTTC. This encodes CASSAVGSYNEQFF.

This clonotype was recorded at least ten times. This chain links TRBV24-1 with TRBJ2-2; D is unclear. Germline assignment: CDR1 KGHDR and CDR2 SFDVKD. Trimming left V 0 bases short and J 5 bases short, with 0 bases between. CDR3 length equals 12 residues. CDR3 in DNA: TGTGCCACCAGTGATTTGACCGGGGAGCTGTTTTTT. Protein: CATSDLTGELFF.

By share of the sample, this clonotype is medium-sized. This chain joins TRBV7-9 and TRBJ2-5; 9 bases line up with TRBD1. With V trimmed by 5 bases and J by 2 bases, 3 bases remained unmatched. The germline CDR1 and CDR2 sequences are SEHNR and FQNEAQ (reference sequence). The CDR3 is 14 residues long. Here the CDR3 reads CASSRDRGQETQYF. Written as DNA, the CDR3 is TGTGCCAGCAGCCGAGACAGGGGGCAAGAGACCCAGTACTTC.

This rearrangement joins TRBV7-2 to TRBJ2-7; a possible D gene is TRBD2 (5 bases). The CDR3 is 14 residues long. Germline V gene lookup returns CDR1 SGHTA and CDR2 FQGNSA. V lost 4 bases and J 3 bases, leaving 13 bases between the germline ends. In nucleotides, the CDR3 is TGTGCCAGCAGCTCCGGGATCTCCCTCTACGAGCAGTACTTC. Translated: CASSSGISLYEQYF. Together with reference TRBV7-2 and TRBJ2-7, the CDR3 gives the full variable domain: GAGVSQSPSNKVTEKGKDVELRCDPISGHTALYWYRQSLGQGLEFLIYFQGNSAPDKSGLPSDRFSAERTGGSVSTLTIQRTQQEDSAVYLCASSSGISLYEQYFGPGTRLTVT.

This clonotype appeared a few times. V usage is TRBV15 and J usage is TRBJ2-2; unclear D gene. The CDR3 length is 13 residues. V lost 0 bases and J 7 bases, leaving 6 bases between the germline ends. The germline V gene has CDR1 LNHNV and CDR2 YYDKDF (reference sequence). CDR3 protein: CATSRDQIGELFF. The CDR3 DNA is TGTGCCACCAGCAGAGATCAAATCGGGGAGCTGTTTTTT.

This chain links TRBV30 with TRBJ1-1, with D possibly being TRBD1 (5 bases). There are 12 residues in the CDR3. Trimming left V 8 bases short and J 4 bases short, with 14 bases between. CDR1 and CDR2 from the germline V gene are GTSNPN and SVGIG (reference sequence). The CDR3 reads CAASSGGTEAFF. The CDR3 nucleotides read TGTGCCGCATCATCGGGGGGCACTGAAGCTTTCTTT.